This TCR beta chain came from a study of control samples from healthy donors and cancer patients. Only in-frame clones appear in the TCRdb table, and some are missing; sequencing was by immunoSEQ multiplex PCR. This sample carries under 200,000 clones, less than 95% of them seen once, and the ten largest clones take around 13%. Trimming left V 8 bases short and J 5 bases short, with 5 bases between. Germline lookup yields CDR1 MRHNA and CDR2 SNTAGT. CDR3 length: 10 amino acids. Sequenced material: PBMCs. This rearrangement joins TRBV6-4 to TRBJ2-3; D gene ambiguous. This TCR was recovered from a man aged 55-75 years with colorectal cancer. In nucleotides, the CDR3 is TGTGCCAGCTCCCTAGATACGCAGTATTTT. Its translation: CASSLDTQYF.